The 15 T cell receptor beta chains in this list originate from one sample, sequenced in a study of post-analysis software for immune sequencing data. Included in the TCR beta cDNA libraries were unique molecular identifiers. One entry per CDR3 protein results from TCRdb running MiXCR on the PCR reads. The table includes approximately 630,000 distinct CDR3 sequences, 59% detected once. Findings and limits, study-wide: Controls showed lower frequencies than patients for a handful of TRBV segments, and TRBV5-6, TRBV5-1 and TRBV20-1 were among these.

No antigen is known for these receptors. Sequenced: blood. The receptors were gathered from a girl aged 2 to 10 with multiple sclerosis.

This clonotype was counted only a few times. This chain connects TRBV11-2 to TRBJ2-3, with TRBD2 identical over 8 bases. Per the germline V gene, CDR1 is SGHAT and CDR2 is FQNNGV. The CDR3 extends over 15 amino acids. V dropped 2 bases and J dropped 5; count of bases not matched to a gene: 6. CDR3 region: CASSLRGTSVDTQYF. The CDR3 DNA sequence: TGTGCCAGCAGCTTACGGGGGACTAGTGTAGATACGCAGTATTTT.

The chain joins TRBV29-1 to TRBJ2-3; D gene ambiguous. The CDR3 runs to 12 residues. Trimming took off 4 bases at V and 4 bases at J, with 9 bases between the two ends. Germline values: CDR1 SQVTM, CDR2 ANQGSEA. The CDR3 bases are TGCAGCGTTGGGGTGTCCGCAGATACGCAGTATTTT. This gives the protein CSVGVSADTQYF.

The chain uses TRBV12-3 or TRBV12-4 and TRBJ2-5, with unresolved D. The CDR3 length is 15 residues. The V end was cut by 4 bases, the J end by 5 bases, with 17 bases between. The CDR3 DNA is TGTGCCAGCAGTTCCCAGGACGGAGAGGTGGAGACCCAGTACTTC. Translation gives CASSSQDGEVETQYF.

This chain uses TRBV29-1 with TRBJ1-2; a possible D gene is TRBD1 (5 bases). V was clipped by 6 bases and J by 8 bases, with 16 bases between them. Germline lookup yields CDR1 SQVTM and CDR2 ANQGSEA. This CDR3 comprises 12 residues. The CDR3 loop reads CSVSGLRRGYTF. The CDR3 bases are TGCAGCGTCTCGGGACTACGGCGGGGCTACACCTTC.

The V gene is TRBV18, the J gene TRBJ2-1, with 10 bases fitting TRBD2. This CDR3 is 17 amino acids long. Looked up from germline, CDR1 is KGHSH and CDR2 is LQKENI. J gave up 2 bases and V 5 bases, and 9 bases lay outside the gene matches. The CDR3 sequence: CASSSDLAGEPYNEQFF. CDR3 DNA sequence: TGTGCCAGCTCATCTGACCTAGCGGGAGAGCCCTACAATGAGCAGTTCTTC.

V gene TRBV3-1 combines with J gene TRBJ2-7, with 8 positions matching TRBD2. The germline V gene has CDR1 LGHDT and CDR2 YNNKEL (reference sequence). V was pared by 4 bases and J by 2 bases, with 4 bases of the junction left unmatched. The CDR3 contains 14 residues. The CDR3 reads CASSPGGAAYEQYF. As DNA, the CDR3 is TGTGCCAGCAGCCCCGGGGGGGCCGCCTACGAGCAGTACTTC.

The V gene is TRBV4-2, the J gene TRBJ2-5; D might be TRBD2 (6 bases). Germline V gene sequence: CDR1 LGHNA, CDR2 YNFKEQ. Trimming left V 4 bases short and J 5 bases short, with 14 bases between. The CDR3 covers 14 residues. The CDR3 spells CASSRTGAEETQYF. Written as DNA, the CDR3 is TGTGCCAGCAGCCGAACGGGAGCGGAGGAGACCCAGTACTTC.

V is TRBV7-8 and J is TRBJ2-4, with 10 bases fitting TRBD1. TRBJ2-7 explains the end of the DNA better; the J call may be wrong. This CDR3 contains 15 residues. CDR1 and CDR2 (germline): SGHVS, FQNEAQ. CDR3 region: CASSPQTGGYYEQYF. The CDR3 DNA reads as TGTGCCAGCAGCCCCCAGACAGGGGGCTACTACGAGCAGTACTTC.

The chain has TRBV4-1 and TRBJ1-5; D perhaps matches TRBD1 (6 bases). The V gene's germline CDR1 is MGHRA and CDR2 YSYEKL. V was trimmed by 2 bases and J by 6 bases, leaving 17 bases between them. This CDR3 has 16 amino acids. The CDR3 reads CASSQFQGTLGQPQHF. Written as DNA, the CDR3 is TGCGCCAGCAGCCAATTCCAGGGGACGTTGGGTCAGCCCCAGCATTTT.

The chain employs TRBV29-1 and TRBJ2-5; 7 bases are shared with TRBD2. Per the germline V gene, CDR1 is SQVTM and CDR2 is ANQGSEA. There are 15 residues in the CDR3. The ends lost 3 bases at V and 4 bases at J; junction bases unmatched: 11. CDR3 bases: TGCAGCGTTGAGTCGGCGGGGGAGATGTCAGAGACCCAGTACTTC. Its protein product is CSVESAGEMSETQYF.

This clonotype showed up just a few times. The chain employs TRBV29-1 and TRBJ1-5, with no clear D. Looked up from germline, CDR1 is SQVTM and CDR2 is ANQGSEA. The V end lost 4 bases, the J end lost 3 bases, and 4 bases lay between the germline ends. This CDR3 is 11 amino acids long. CDR3 protein: CSVGDNQPQHF. The DNA of the CDR3 is TGCAGCGTTGGGGACAATCAGCCCCAGCATTTT.

The genes are TRBV21-1 and TRBJ2-3; the D call in the table, TRBD2, was not verified against the DNA. TRBV21-1 counts as a pseudogene. The CDR3 contains 16 residues. For the CDR3, the DNA is TGTGCCAGCAGCAAAGTCGCTAGCGGGGTGACAGATACGCAGTATTTT. Protein sequence: CASSKVASGVTDTQYF.

In its sample, this clonotype was seen a few times. The chain employs TRBV5-1 and TRBJ2-1; 8 nucleotides line up with TRBD1. Trimming cost V 5 bases and J 0 bases; bases outside gene matches: 7. The germline CDR1 and CDR2 sequences are SGHRS and YFSETQ. The CDR3 is 16 amino acids. CDR3 amino acids: CASRDRVGSSYNEQFF. DNA for the CDR3: TGCGCCAGCAGGGACAGGGTAGGGAGCTCCTACAATGAGCAGTTCTTC.

The chain employs TRBV10-3 and TRBJ1-1; a possible D gene is TRBD1 (5 bases). The CDR3 sequence is 11 residues long. V was pared by 2 bases and J by 7 bases, with 5 bases between. Germline V lookup: CDR1 ENHRY, CDR2 SYGVKD. As DNA, the CDR3 is TGTGCCATCAGTGAGGGACATGAAGCTTTCTTT. Translation gives CAISEGHEAFF.

This clonotype was seen more than once but under ten times. J is TRBJ2-1 and V is TRBV7-2; the match to TRBD1 covers 8 bases. Germline CDR1 reads SGHTA; CDR2 reads FQGNSA. Trimming took 4 bases from V and 4 from J; bases not matched to a gene: 12. The CDR3 is 17 residues long. The CDR3 is CASSSPLPGQEYNEQFF. The CDR3 DNA sequence: TGTGCCAGCAGCTCGCCTCTACCGGGACAGGAGTACAATGAGCAGTTCTTC.